Within the sample, the clone carrying this TCR beta chain is medium-sized. Its antigen is undetermined. The germline V gene has CDR1 DFQATT and CDR2 SNEGSKA (reference sequence). V gave up 3 bases and J gave up 0 bases, with 6 bases separating them. This CDR3 region has 13 residues. The entry originates in a study of T-cell reconstitution after alpha-beta-depleted transplantation in children. Study-level findings and limits: The high TCRbeta diversity at day 60 in some patients came from surviving recipient T cells and thymic progenitors.

Preparation of the TCRbeta library was carried out with unique molecular identifiers. TCRdb re-called the PCR reads with MiXCR, one entry per CDR3 protein. The sample lists approximately 16,000 distinct CDR3 sequences, about 5% occurring once. The material sequenced was PBMCs, taken before TCRalphabeta/CD19-depleted stem cell transplant. The chain recombines TRBV20-1 with TRBJ2-1; D gene ambiguous. The source is a boy aged 5-17 years with acute lymphoblastic leukemia, due to receive a stem cell transplant. The CDR3 DNA follows: TGCAGTGCTAGTCCCAGCTCCTACAATGAGCAGTTCTTC. Encoded protein: CSASPSSYNEQFF.